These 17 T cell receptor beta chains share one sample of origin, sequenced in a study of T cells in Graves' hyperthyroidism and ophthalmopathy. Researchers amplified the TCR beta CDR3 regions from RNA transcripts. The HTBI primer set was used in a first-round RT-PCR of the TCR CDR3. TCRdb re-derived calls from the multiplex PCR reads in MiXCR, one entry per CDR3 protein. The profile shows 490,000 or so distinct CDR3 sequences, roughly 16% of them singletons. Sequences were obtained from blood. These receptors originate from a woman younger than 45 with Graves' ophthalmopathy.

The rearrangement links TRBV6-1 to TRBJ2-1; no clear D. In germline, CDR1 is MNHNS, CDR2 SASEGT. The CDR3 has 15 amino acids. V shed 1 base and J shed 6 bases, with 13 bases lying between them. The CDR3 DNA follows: TGTGCCAGCAGTGAAGTGGGCCGAACCGCCAATGAGCAGTTCTTC. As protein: CASSEVGRTANEQFF.

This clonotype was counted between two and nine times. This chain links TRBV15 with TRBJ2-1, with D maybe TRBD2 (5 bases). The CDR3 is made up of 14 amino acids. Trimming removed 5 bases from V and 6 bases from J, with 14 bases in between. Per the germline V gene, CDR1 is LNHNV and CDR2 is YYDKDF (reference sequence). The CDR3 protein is CATSASRGFNEQFF. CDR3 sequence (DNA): TGTGCCACCAGCGCCAGCCGGGGTTTCAATGAGCAGTTCTTC.

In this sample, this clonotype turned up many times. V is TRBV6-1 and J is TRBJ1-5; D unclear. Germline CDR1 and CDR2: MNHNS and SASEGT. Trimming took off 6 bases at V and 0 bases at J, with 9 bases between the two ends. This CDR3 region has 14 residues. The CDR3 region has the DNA TGTGCCAGCAGGAAGGAATATAGCAATCAGCCCCAGCATTTT. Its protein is CASRKEYSNQPQHF.

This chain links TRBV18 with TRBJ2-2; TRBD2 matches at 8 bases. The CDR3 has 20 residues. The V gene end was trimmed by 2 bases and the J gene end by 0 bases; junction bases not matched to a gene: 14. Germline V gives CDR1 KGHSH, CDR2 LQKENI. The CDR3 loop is CASSPLAGGTTSANTGELFF. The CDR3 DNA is TGTGCCAGCTCACCATTGGCGGGAGGCACTACCTCCGCGAACACCGGGGAGCTGTTTTTT.

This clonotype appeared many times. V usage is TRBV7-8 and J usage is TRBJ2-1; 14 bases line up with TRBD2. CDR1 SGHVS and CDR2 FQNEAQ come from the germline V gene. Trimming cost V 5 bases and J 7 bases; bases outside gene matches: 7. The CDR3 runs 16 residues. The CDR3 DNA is TGTGCCAGCAGCACACCCGGGACTAGCGGGAGTAATGAGCAGTTCTTC. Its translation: CASSTPGTSGSNEQFF.

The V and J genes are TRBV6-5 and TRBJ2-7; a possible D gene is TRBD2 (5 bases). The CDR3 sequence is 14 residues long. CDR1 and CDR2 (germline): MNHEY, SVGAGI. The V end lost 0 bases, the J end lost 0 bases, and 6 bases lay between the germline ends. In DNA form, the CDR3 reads TGTGCCAGCAGTTACTCCGGGAACTCCTACGAGCAGTACTTC. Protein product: CASSYSGNSYEQYF.

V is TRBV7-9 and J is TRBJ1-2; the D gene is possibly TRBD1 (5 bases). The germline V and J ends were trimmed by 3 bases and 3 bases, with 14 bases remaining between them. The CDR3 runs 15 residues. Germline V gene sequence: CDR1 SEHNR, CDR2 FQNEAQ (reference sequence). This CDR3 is CASSFPPGQHYGYTF. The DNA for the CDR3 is TGTGCCAGCAGCTTCCCCCCAGGGCAGCACTATGGCTACACCTTC.

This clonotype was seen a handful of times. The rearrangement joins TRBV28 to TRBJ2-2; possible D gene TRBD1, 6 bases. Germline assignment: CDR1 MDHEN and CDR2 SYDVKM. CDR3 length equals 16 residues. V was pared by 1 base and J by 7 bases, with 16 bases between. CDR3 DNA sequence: TGTGCCAGCAGTTTATTACCACAGGGAATTCACGGGGAGCTGTTTTTT. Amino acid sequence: CASSLLPQGIHGELFF.

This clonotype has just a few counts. The CDR3 DNA is TGTGCCAGCAGCGTGGCGGTCCAAGAGACCCAGTACTTC. Amino acids: CASSVAVQETQYF. The chain recombines TRBV9 with TRBJ2-5; D remains ambiguous. Germline CDR1 and CDR2: SGDLS and YYNGEE. V lost 2 bases and J lost 1, with 6 bases in between. The CDR3 sequence is 13 residues long. Filled out from reference TRBV9 and TRBJ2-5, the complete variable domain reads DSGVTQTPKHLITATGQRVTLRCSPRSGDLSVYWYQQSLDQGLQFLIQYYNGEERAKGNILERFSAQQFPDLHSELNLSSLELGDSALYFCASSVAVQETQYFGPGTRLLVL.

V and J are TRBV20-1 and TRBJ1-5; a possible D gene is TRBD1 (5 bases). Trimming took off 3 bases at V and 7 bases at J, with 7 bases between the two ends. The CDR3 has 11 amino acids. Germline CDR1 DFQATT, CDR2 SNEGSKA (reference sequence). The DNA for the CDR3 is TGCAGTGCTAGTGGGGCGCAGCCCCAGCATTTT. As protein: CSASGAQPQHF.

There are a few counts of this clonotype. The CDR3 region is CASSQGRWGLPHPYEQYF. The CDR3 coding sequence is TGTGCCAGCAGCCAAGGCCGTTGGGGACTACCTCACCCCTACGAGCAGTACTTC. The gene calls are TRBV3-1 and TRBJ2-7; 7 bases fit TRBD2. CDR3 size: 18 residues. The V gene's germline CDR1 is LGHDT and CDR2 YNNKEL (reference sequence). After removal of 1 base from V and 2 bases from J, the junction contained 14 bases not matched to a gene.

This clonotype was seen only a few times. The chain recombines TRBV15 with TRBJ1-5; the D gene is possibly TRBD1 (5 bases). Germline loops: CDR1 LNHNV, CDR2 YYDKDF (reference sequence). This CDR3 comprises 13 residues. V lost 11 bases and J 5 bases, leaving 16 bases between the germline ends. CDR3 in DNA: TGTGCCCCTTCGACGCGGGGGGATCAGCCCCAGCATTTT. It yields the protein CAPSTRGDQPQHF.

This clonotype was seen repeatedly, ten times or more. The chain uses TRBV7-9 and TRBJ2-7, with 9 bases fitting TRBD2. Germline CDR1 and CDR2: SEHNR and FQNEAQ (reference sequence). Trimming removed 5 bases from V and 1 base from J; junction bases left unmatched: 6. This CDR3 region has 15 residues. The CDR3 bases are TGTGCCAGCAGCCCGCCTAGCGGGATTTCCTACGAGCAGTACTTC. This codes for CASSPPSGISYEQYF.

CDR3 DNA: TGTGCCAGCAGAGTCGACAGAAATGAAAAACTGTTTTTT. Translating gives CASRVDRNEKLFF. This chain links TRBV2 with TRBJ1-4, with D maybe TRBD1 (5 bases). Germline V gene sequence: CDR1 SNHLY, CDR2 FYNNEI. The length of the CDR3 is 13 residues. V was clipped by 6 bases and J by 5 bases, with 10 bases between them.

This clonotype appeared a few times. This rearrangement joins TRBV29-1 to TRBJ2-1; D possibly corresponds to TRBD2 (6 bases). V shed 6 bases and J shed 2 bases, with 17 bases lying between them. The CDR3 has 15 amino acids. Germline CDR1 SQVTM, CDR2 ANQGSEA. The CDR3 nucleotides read TGCAGCGTCCCCCCGGGGGTAGGGACCTACAATGAGCAGTTCTTC. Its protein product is CSVPPGVGTYNEQFF.

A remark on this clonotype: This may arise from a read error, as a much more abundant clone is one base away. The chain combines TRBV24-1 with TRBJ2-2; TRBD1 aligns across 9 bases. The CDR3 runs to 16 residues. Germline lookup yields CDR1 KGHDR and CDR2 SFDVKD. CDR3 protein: CATSDPGQGNTRELFF. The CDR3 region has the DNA TGTGCCACCAGTGACCCTGGACAGGGGAACACCAGGGAGCTGTTTTTT.

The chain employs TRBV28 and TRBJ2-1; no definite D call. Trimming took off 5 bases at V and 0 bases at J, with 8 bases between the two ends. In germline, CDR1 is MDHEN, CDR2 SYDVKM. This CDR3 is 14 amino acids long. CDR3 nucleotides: TGTGCCAGCAGTCCTTCGGCCTCCTACAATGAGCAGTTCTTC. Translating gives CASSPSASYNEQFF.